These T cell receptor beta chains were read from a single sample in a study of blood T cell repertoires in COVID-19. Here immunoSEQ multiplex PCR was the method, and the copy in TCRdb shows in-frame clones only, minus some. The data show some 260,000 clones, approximately 90% seen once. Sequencing was carried out using peripheral blood. These receptors originate from a woman aged 25 to 39 with COVID-19, enrolled during active disease. Both conserved end residues are part of each CDR3. D genes are given only for firm matches. A clone size is listed for some rows: how often the clone was seen (once, few, many), or a class if it is expanded.

>NA|TRBV5-6|TRBJ1-4|TRBD1
TGTGCCAGCAGCTTCGGGACAGGGGTCGAAAAACTGTTTTTT
CASSFGTGVEKLFF
>NA|TRBV11-2|TRBJ2-2|NA
TGTGCCAGCAACCGGGACTCAAACACCGGGGAGCTGTTTTTT
CASNRDSNTGELFF
>once|TRBV18|TRBJ1-2|TRBD1
TGTGCCAGCTCTCCTGGAACTTTTGGGACAGAGGGCTACACCTTC
CASSPGTFGTEGYTF
>NA|TRBV5-4|TRBJ2-3|TRBD2
TGTGCCAGCAGTTGGGTTGGGGGGGGAGATACGCAGTATTTT
CASSWVGGGDTQYF
>NA|TRBV11-2|TRBJ2-1|TRBD2
TGTGCCAGCAGCTTATACTCCGGGAGGGACTCCTACAATGAGCAGTTCTTC
CASSLYSGRDSYNEQFF
>NA|TRBV27|TRBJ1-1|NA
TGTGCCAGCAGCGAGTGGGGGAGGACTGAAGCTTTCTTT
CASSEWGRTEAFF
>few|TRBV7-9|TRBJ2-5|NA
TGTGCCAGCAGCCCCTGGGCGGGGGCCCAAGAGACCCAGTACTTC
CASSPWAGAQETQYF
>NA|TRBV6-1|TRBJ2-6|NA
TGTGCCAGCAGTGAATGGCAAAGAAGCTCTGGGGCCAACGTCCTGACTTTC
CASSEWQRSSGANVLTF
>once|TRBV7-9|TRBJ1-1|NA
TGTGCCAGCAGCTTAGAATCCGAGGGCACTGAAGCTTTCTTT
CASSLESEGTEAFF
>NA|TRBV5-5|TRBJ2-3|NA
TGTGCCAGCAGCGAAAGCGGAAGTACAGATACGCAGTATTTT
CASSESGSTDTQYF
>NA|TRBV9|TRBJ2-7|NA
TGTGCCAGCAGCGTCGCGACAGATTCCTACGAGCAGTACTTC
CASSVATDSYEQYF
>NA|TRBV7-2|TRBJ2-1|TRBD2
TGTGCCAGCAGCTTAGATAGCGGGGGTAACAATGAGCAGTTCTTC
CASSLDSGGNNEQFF
>NA|TRBV28|TRBJ2-7|TRBD1
TGTGCCAGCAGGGAACCGACAGGGAACTACGAGCAGTACTTC
CASREPTGNYEQYF
>NA|TRBV6-4|TRBJ2-1|NA
TGTGCCAGCAGGACTAGGTCTCTGGTTCGTAATGAGCAGTTCTTC
CASRTRSLVRNEQFF
>NA|TRBV24-1|TRBJ1-2|TRBD1
TGTGCCACCAGTGACACAGGGACAGTCGGGGCTAACTATGGCTACACCTTC
CATSDTGTVGANYGYTF
>NA|TRBV6-5|TRBJ2-5|TRBD1
TGTGCCAGCAGGTTGACAGGGACGCAAGAGACCCAGTACTTC
CASRLTGTQETQYF
>NA|TRBV3-1/TRBV3-2|TRBJ2-1|NA
TGTGCCAGCAGCCAAGCAATCAATGAGCAGTTCTTC
CASSQAINEQFF
>NA|TRBV4-3|TRBJ2-3|TRBD1
TGCGCCAGCAGCCAAGATGGGACAGGGATCACAGATACGCAGTATTTT
CASSQDGTGITDTQYF
>once|TRBV3-1/TRBV3-2|TRBJ1-2|NA
TGTGCCAGCAGCCAGGACAATGGTGGCTATGGCTACACCTTC
CASSQDNGGYGYTF
>NA|TRBV7-2|TRBJ1-5|NA
TGTGCCAGCAGCTTAGCGTACGGGGTCAGGAGCAATCAGCCCCAGCATTTT
CASSLAYGVRSNQPQHF
>NA|TRBV30|TRBJ1-1|TRBD1
TGTGCCTCTACACAGGGGGCTAACACTGAAGCTTTCTTT
CASTQGANTEAFF
>NA|TRBV7-9|TRBJ1-1|NA
TGTGCCAGCAGCTTACAGGGTTACACTGAAGCTTTCTTT
CASSLQGYTEAFF
>NA|TRBV7-8|TRBJ1-1|TRBD1
TGTGCCAGCAGCTATTGGACAGGGGGCGCGGGTTACACTGAAGCTTTCTTT
CASSYWTGGAGYTEAFF
>NA|TRBV19|TRBJ1-1|NA
TGTGCCAGTACCTTATCCGGCTCCCTGGAGGTCACTGAAGCTTTCTTT
CASTLSGSLEVTEAFF
>few|TRBV25-1|TRBJ1-2|TRBD1
TGTGCCAGCAGCGATAGGACAGGATGGGGCTACACCTTC
CASSDRTGWGYTF
>once|TRBV7-2|TRBJ2-1|NA
TGTGCCAGCAGCTTAGCGGTTGCGGGCGGACCGAGAAATGAGCAGTTCTTC
CASSLAVAGGPRNEQFF
>NA|TRBV24-1|TRBJ1-2|NA
TGTGCCACCAGTGATGTAGAACTTAACTATGGCTACACCTTC
CATSDVELNYGYTF
>NA|TRBV5-1|TRBJ2-2|TRBD2
TGCGCCAGCAAGCTGCGGGGGGGCGACGGGGAGCTGTTTTTT
CASKLRGGDGELFF
>NA|TRBV19|TRBJ1-4|TRBD1
TGTGCCAGTGAACCGGGACAGGGTGATGAAAAACTGTTTTTT
CASEPGQGDEKLFF
>NA|TRBV5-1|TRBJ2-3|TRBD1
TGCGCCAGCAGCATACAGGGGGCGCTCGCAGATACGCAGTATTTT
CASSIQGALADTQYF
>NA|TRBV7-9|TRBJ1-1|NA
TGTGCCAGCAGCACCCGGACCGGGAGGAGCACTGAAGCTTTCTTT
CASSTRTGRSTEAFF
>NA|TRBV4-2|TRBJ1-3|NA
TGTGCCAGCAGCCCCGGAACAGGGCGTTGGTCGGGAAACACCATATATTTT
CASSPGTGRWSGNTIYF
>NA|TRBV9|TRBJ2-3|NA
TGTGCCAGCAGCGTAGAGTCAGCAGATACGCAGTATTTT
CASSVESADTQYF
>NA|TRBV19|TRBJ1-5|NA
TGTGCCAGTAGTATAGATCTAAGGGGTAGTCAGCCCCAGCATTTT
CASSIDLRGSQPQHF